This T cell receptor beta chain was retrieved from a study of blood T cell repertoires in COVID-19. Study-wide context: Sample material is recorded as cDNA or gDNA derived from T cells, B-cell-depleted T cells, or PBMCs.

CDR3 size: 13 residues. V gave up 3 bases and J gave up 7 bases, with 12 bases separating them. Germline values: CDR1 SNHLY, CDR2 FYNNEI. Source study methods: By means of reference gene primer amplification, nucleated cell counts were estimated. TCRdb keeps only in-frame clones here, not all; method: immunoSEQ multiplex PCR. V and J calls and clone size follow that table, whereas D and trimming were derived from the DNA. The data show 150,000 to 200,000 clones, almost 85% seen once. This receptor was identified in a man aged 40-49 years who had recovered from COVID-19. Sequenced material: peripheral blood. The V and J genes are TRBV2 and TRBJ1-1; the D is unclear. The CDR3 spells CASSESPRGEAFF. CDR3 DNA sequence: TGTGCCAGCAGTGAGTCCCCCCGGGGTGAAGCTTTCTTT.